This TCR beta chain was retrieved from a study of T cells in Graves' hyperthyroidism and ophthalmopathy. Based on clinical symptoms, serum thyroxine and TRAb, thyroid ultrasound and orbital computed tomography, diagnoses were reached. The CDR3 is made up of 15 amino acids. The germline gives CDR1 MNHNS, CDR2 SASEGT. Trimming took off 2 bases at V and 1 base at J, with 8 bases between the two ends. Ten or more counts support this clonotype. RNA transcripts served as the template for amplifying TCR beta CDR3 regions. TCR CDR3 regions were first amplified by RT-PCR with HTBI primers. TCRdb passed the multiplex PCR reads through MiXCR, listing each CDR3 protein once. The table has roughly 520,000 distinct CDR3 sequences, 24% seen once.

Sequencing was done on a sample of blood. The clonotype comes from a woman in her twenties or thirties with Graves' ophthalmopathy. The chain combines TRBV6-1 with TRBJ2-2; D is unresolved. CDR3: CASSEPGENTGELFF. CDR3 DNA sequence: TGTGCCAGCAGTGAACCCGGAGAGAACACCGGGGAGCTGTTTTTT.